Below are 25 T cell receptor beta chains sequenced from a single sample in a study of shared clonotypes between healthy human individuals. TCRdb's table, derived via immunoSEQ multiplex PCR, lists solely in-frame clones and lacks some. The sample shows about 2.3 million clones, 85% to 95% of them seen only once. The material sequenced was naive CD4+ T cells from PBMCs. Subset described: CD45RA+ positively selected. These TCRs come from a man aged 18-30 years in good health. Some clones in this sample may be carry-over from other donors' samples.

CDR3 coding DNA: TGTGCCACCAGCAGAGACCTGATAGCGGGATCCTACGAGCAGTACTTC. It codes for CATSRDLIAGSYEQYF. This rearrangement joins TRBV15 to TRBJ2-7; TRBD2 aligns across 8 bases. The CDR3 covers 16 residues. The germline V gene has CDR1 LNHNV and CDR2 YYDKDF (reference sequence). V dropped 0 bases and J dropped 1; count of bases not matched to a gene: 5.

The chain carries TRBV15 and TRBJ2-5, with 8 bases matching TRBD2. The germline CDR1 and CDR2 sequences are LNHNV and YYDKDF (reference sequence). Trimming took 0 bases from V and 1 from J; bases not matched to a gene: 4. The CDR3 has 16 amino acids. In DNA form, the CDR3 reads TGTGCCACCAGCAGAGATCACGGGAGGGCCCAAGAGACCCAGTACTTC. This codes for CATSRDHGRAQETQYF. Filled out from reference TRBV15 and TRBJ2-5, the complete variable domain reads DAMVIQNPRYQVTQFGKPVTLSCSQTLNHNVMYWYQQKSSQAPKLLFHYYDKDFNNEADTPDNFQSRRPNTSFCFLDIRSPGLGDTAMYLCATSRDHGRAQETQYFGPGTRLLVL.

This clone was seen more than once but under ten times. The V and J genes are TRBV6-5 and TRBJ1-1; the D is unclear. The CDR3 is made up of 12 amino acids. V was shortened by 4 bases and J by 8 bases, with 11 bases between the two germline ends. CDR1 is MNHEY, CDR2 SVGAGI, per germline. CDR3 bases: TGTGCCAGCAGTTTGGGCCAGCAGGAAGCTTTCTTT. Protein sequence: CASSLGQQEAFF.

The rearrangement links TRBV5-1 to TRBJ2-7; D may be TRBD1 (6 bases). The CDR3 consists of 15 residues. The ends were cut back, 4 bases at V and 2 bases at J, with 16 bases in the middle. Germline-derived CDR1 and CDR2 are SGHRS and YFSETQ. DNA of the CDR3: TGCGCCAGCAGCCTCTCCGGGACAACACCCTACGAGCAGTACTTC. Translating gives CASSLSGTTPYEQYF.

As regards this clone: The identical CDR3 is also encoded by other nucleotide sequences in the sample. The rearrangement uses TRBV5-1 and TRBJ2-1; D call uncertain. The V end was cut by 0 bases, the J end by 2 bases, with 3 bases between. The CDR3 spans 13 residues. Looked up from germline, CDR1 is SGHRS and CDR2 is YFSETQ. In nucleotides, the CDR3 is TGCGCCAGCAGCTTGGCGACCTACAATGAGCAGTTCTTC. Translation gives CASSLATYNEQFF.

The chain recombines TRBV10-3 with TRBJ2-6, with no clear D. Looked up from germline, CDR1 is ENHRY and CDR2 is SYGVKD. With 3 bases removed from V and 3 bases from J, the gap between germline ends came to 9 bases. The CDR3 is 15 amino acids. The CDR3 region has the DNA TGTGCCATCAGTGAAAGTCAGTTTGGGGCCAACGTCCTGACTTTC. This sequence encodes CAISESQFGANVLTF.

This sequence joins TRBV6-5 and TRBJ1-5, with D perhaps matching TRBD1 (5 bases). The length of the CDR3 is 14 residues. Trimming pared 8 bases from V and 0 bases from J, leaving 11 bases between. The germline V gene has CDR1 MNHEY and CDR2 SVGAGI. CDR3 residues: CASGDRYSNQPQHF. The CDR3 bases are TGTGCCAGCGGGGACCGTTATAGCAATCAGCCCCAGCATTTT.

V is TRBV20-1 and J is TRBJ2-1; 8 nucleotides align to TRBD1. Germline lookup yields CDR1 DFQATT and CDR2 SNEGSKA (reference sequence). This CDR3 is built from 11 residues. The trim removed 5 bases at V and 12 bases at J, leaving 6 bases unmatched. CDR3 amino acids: CSADRGGRQFF. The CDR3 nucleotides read TGCAGTGCTGACAGGGGTGGGAGGCAGTTCTTC.

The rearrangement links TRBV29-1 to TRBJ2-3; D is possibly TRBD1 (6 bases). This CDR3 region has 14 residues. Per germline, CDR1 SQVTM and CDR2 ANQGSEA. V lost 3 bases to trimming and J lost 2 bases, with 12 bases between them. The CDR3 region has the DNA TGCAGCGTTGATCAGGCAGGGGACACAGATACGCAGTATTTT. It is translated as CSVDQAGDTDTQYF.

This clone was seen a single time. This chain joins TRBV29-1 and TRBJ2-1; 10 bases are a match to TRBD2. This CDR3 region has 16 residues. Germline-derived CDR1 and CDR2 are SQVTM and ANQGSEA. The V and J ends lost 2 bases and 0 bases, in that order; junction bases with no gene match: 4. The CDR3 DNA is TGCAGCGTTGAATGGGCTAGCGGGAGCTCCTACAATGAGCAGTTCTTC. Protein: CSVEWASGSSYNEQFF.

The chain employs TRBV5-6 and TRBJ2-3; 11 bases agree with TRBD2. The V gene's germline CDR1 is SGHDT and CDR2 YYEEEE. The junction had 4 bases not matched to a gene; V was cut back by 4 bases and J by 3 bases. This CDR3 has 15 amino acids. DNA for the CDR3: TGTGCCAGCAGCGCTAGCGGGAGGAAAACAGATACGCAGTATTTT. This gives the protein CASSASGRKTDTQYF.

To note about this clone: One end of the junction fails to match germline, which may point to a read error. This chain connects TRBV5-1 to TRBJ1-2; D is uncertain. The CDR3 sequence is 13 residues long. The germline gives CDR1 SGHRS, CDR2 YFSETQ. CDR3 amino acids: CASSSETTGKSAF. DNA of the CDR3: TGCGCCAGCAGCTCGGAGACGACCGGGAAGAGCGCCTTC. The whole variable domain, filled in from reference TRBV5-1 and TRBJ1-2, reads KAGVTQTPRYLIKTRGQQVTLSCSPISGHRSVSWYQQTPGQGLQFLFEYFSETQRNKGNFPGRFSGRQFSNSRSEMNVSTLELGDSALYLCASSSETTGKSAFGSGTRLTVV.

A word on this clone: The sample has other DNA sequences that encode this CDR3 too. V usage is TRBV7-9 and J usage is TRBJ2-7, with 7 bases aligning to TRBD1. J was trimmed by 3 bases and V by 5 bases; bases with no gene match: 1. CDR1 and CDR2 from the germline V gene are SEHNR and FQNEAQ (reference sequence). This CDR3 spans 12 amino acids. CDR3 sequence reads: CASSRQGYEQYF. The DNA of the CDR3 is TGTGCCAGCAGCCGACAGGGCTACGAGCAGTACTTC.

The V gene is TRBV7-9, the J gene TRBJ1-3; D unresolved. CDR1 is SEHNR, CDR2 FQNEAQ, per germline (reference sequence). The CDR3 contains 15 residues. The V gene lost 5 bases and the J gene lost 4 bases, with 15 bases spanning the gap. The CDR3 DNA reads TGTGCCAGCAGCCCTCTGGGGAATCGGGGAAACACCATATATTTT. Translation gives CASSPLGNRGNTIYF.

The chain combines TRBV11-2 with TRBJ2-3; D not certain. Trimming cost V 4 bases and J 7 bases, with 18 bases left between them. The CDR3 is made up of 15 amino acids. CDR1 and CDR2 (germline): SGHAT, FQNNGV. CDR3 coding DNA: TGTGCCAGCAGCTCCCGACAAGTCTCCGTGAATACGCAGTATTTT. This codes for CASSSRQVSVNTQYF.

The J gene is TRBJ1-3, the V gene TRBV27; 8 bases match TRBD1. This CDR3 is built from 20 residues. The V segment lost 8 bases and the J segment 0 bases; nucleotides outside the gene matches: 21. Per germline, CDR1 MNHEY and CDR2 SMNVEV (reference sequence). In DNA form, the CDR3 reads TGTGCCAGCGAATCGGGGCGTCGCAGGGGGCCTCCCTACTCTGGAAACACCATATATTTT. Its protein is CASESGRRRGPPYSGNTIYF.

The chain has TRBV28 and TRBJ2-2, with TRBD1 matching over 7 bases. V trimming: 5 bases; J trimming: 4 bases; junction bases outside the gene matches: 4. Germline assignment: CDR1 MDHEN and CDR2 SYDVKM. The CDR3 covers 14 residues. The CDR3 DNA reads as TGTGCCAGCAGTACGACAGGGATCACCGGGGAGCTGTTTTTT. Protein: CASSTTGITGELFF. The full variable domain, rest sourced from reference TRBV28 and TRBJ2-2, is DVKVTQSSRYLVKRTGEKVFLECVQDMDHENMFWYRQDPGLGLRLIYFSYDVKMKEKGDIPEGYSVSREKKERFSLILESASTNQTSMYLCASSTTGITGELFFGEGSRLTVL.

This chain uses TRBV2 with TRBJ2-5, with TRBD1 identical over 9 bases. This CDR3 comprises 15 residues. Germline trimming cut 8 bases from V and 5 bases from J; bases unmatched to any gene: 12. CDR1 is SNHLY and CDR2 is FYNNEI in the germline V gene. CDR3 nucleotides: TGTGCCAGCGGAATCACTACAGGGGGCAGGGAGACCCAGTACTTC. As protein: CASGITTGGRETQYF.

CDR3 in DNA: TGCGCCAGCAGCCCCGGGGGAGGGGAGAACACCATATATTTT. This gives the protein CASSPGGGENTIYF. The chain joins TRBV5-1 to TRBJ1-3; D possibly corresponds to TRBD1 (5 bases). Germline CDR1 is SGHRS and CDR2 is YFSETQ. The CDR3 is made up of 14 amino acids. The V end lost 4 bases, the J end lost 7 bases, and 15 bases lay between the germline ends.

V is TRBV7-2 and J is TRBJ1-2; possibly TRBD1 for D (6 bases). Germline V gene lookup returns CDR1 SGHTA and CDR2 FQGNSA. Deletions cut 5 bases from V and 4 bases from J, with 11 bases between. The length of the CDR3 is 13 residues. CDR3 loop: CASSHAGVYGYTF. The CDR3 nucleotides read TGTGCCAGCAGCCATGCAGGGGTCTATGGCTACACCTTC. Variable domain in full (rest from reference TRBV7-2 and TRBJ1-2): GAGVSQSPSNKVTEKGKDVELRCDPISGHTALYWYRQSLGQGLEFLIYFQGNSAPDKSGLPSDRFSAERTGGSVSTLTIQRTQQEDSAVYLCASSHAGVYGYTFGSGTRLTVV.

The CDR3 spells CSADREPQHF. The DNA of the CDR3 is TGCAGTGCTGACCGAGAGCCCCAGCATTTT. The chain has TRBV20-1 and TRBJ1-5; D is undetermined. Germline CDR1 DFQATT, CDR2 SNEGSKA (reference sequence). The V end lost 5 bases, the J end lost 8 bases, and 7 bases lay between the germline ends. The CDR3 loop spans 10 amino acids.

The CDR3 nucleotides read TGTGCCAGCAGTTCGACAGTTAACTATGGCTACACCTTC. Amino acid sequence: CASSSTVNYGYTF. The genes are TRBV28 and TRBJ1-2; TRBD1 is a possible D gene (5 bases). V shed 4 bases and J shed 1 base, with 7 bases lying between them. Germline loops: CDR1 MDHEN, CDR2 SYDVKM. There are 13 residues in the CDR3.

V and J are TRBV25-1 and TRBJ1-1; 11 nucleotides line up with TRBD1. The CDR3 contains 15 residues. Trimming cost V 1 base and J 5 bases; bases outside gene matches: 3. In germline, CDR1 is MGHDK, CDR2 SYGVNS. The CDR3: CASSEWTGGETEAFF. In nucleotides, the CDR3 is TGTGCCAGCAGTGAATGGACAGGGGGCGAGACTGAAGCTTTCTTT. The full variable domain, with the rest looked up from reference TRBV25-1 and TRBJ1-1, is EADIYQTPRYLVIGTGKKITLECSQTMGHDKMYWYQQDPGMELHLIHYSYGVNSTEKGDLSSESTVSRIRTEHFPLTLESARPSHTSQYLCASSEWTGGETEAFFGQGTRLTVV.

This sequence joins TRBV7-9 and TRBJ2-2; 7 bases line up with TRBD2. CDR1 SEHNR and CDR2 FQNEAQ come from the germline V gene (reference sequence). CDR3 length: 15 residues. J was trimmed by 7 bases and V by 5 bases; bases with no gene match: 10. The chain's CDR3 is CASSQRDRDYGELFF. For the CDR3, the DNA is TGTGCCAGCAGCCAACGGGACCGGGACTACGGGGAGCTGTTTTTT.

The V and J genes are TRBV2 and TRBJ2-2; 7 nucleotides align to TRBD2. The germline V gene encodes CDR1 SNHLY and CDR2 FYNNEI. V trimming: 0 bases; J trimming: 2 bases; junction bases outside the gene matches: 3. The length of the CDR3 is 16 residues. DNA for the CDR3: TGTGCCAGCAGTGAAGCGAGCGGGGCAAACACCGGGGAGCTGTTTTTT. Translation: CASSEASGANTGELFF.